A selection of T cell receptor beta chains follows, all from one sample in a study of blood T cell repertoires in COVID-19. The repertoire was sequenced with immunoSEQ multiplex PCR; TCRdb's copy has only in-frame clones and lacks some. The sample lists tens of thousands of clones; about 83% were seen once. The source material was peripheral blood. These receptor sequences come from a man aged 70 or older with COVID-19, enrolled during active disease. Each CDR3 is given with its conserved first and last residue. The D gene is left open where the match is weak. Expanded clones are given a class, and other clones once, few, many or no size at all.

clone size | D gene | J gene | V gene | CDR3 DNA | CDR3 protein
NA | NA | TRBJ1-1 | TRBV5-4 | TGTGCCAGCAGCTTGGACACGAACACTGAAGCTTTCTTT | CASSLDTNTEAFF
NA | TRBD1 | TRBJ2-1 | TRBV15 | TGTGCCACCAGCAGCAACCGGGACAGGGCCTACAATGAGCAGTTCTTC | CATSSNRDRAYNEQFF
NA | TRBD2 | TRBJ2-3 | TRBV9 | TGTGCCAGCGGGCTAGCGGGGGGAAGCACAGATACGCAGTATTTT | CASGLAGGSTDTQYF
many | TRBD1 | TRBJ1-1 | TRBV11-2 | TGTGCCAGCAGCTTAACGACAGGGGCGAACACTGAAGCTTTCTTT | CASSLTTGANTEAFF
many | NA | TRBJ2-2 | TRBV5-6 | TGTGCCAGCAGCTTGGGCAGGGAGGTGATGTTTTTT | CASSLGREVMFF
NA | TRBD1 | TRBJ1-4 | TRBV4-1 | TGCGCCAGCAGCCAAGGTTTTTCCGGGACAGGGGTGAAAAAACTGTTTTTT | CASSQGFSGTGVKKLFF
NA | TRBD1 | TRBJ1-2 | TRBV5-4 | TGTGCCAGCAGCTTGGGCTCGACAGGGGTAAATGGCTACACCTTC | CASSLGSTGVNGYTF
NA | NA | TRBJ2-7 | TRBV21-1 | TGTGCCAGCAGTGCCAGCCCGTTAGGGGGTTTCTACGAGCAGTACTTC | CASSASPLGGFYEQYF
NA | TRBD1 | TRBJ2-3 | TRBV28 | TGTGCCAGCAGTTTCTTGGGACAGGACACAGATACGCAGTATTTT | CASSFLGQDTDTQYF
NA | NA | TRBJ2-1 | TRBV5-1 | TGCGCCAGCAGCTTCCTGGGCCTTACCCGGAATGGTGAGCAGTTCTTC | CASSFLGLTRNGEQFF
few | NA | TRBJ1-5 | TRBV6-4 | TGTGCCAGCAGGATTAAATACCGGGACAACAATCAGCCCCAGCATTTT | CASRIKYRDNNQPQHF
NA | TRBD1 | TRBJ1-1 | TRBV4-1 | TGCGCCAGCAGCCAAGACCGAACCGGGACAGTGAACACTGAAGCTTTCTTT | CASSQDRTGTVNTEAFF
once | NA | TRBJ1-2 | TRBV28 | TGTGCCAGCACCGCAGGCCGGGTCAGGGCGATGGGCTACACCTTC | CASTAGRVRAMGYTF
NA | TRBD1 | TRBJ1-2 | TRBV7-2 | TGTGCCAGCAGCTTATCCGGACAGGGAGTCTATGGCTACACCTTC | CASSLSGQGVYGYTF
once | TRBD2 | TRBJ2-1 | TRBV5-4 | TGTGCCAGCAGCTTGGGCGGGGGGGCCTACAATGAGCAGTTCTTC | CASSLGGGAYNEQFF
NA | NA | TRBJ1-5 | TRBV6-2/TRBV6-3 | TGTGCCAGCAGTGTTGACACGGATCAGCCCCAGCATTTT | CASSVDTDQPQHF